This T cell receptor (beta chain) appears in the sequencing data of a study of blood T cells in healthy people across ages. Study results and limitations: TCR beta diversity was tightly associated with the proportion of naive T cells.

CDR3 length: 15 residues. V shed 5 bases and J 2 bases; nucleotides not matched to a gene: 6. CDR1 and CDR2 (germline): SGHTA, FQGNSA. Next came a second PCR, run for about 7 to 12 cycles, which used a sample-barcoded 5' primer along with a J-beta primer mix. TCRdb independently ran MiXCR on the 5' RACE reads; one entry per CDR3 protein. This table has hundreds of thousands of distinct CDR3 sequences, about 62% appearing once. Comment on this clonotype: The antigen is undetermined.

Sequencing was carried out using blood. The clonotype originates from a man aged 25 to 45 in good health. The rearrangement links TRBV7-2 to TRBJ2-5; 9 positions match TRBD1. The CDR3 sequence is CASSPGTGRQETQYF. In DNA form, the CDR3 reads TGTGCCAGCAGCCCAGGGACAGGGAGGCAAGAGACCCAGTACTTC.